This entry describes one T cell receptor beta chain. Its antigen is still unknown. TCRdb's copy holds only in-frame clones and misses some; the assay was immunoSEQ multiplex PCR. The sample yields roughly 70,000 clones, 75% to 85% seen once. Germline CDR1 reads SGHAT; CDR2 reads FQNNGV. The CDR3 is 13 amino acids. V was shortened by 1 base and J by 4 bases, with 7 bases between the two germline ends. This specimen comes from a study of T cell responses to AZD1222 COVID-19 vaccine. Study observations and caveats: Only a handful of AZD1222 recipients, more than 5 in all, had baseline seropositivity. The donors showed a predominance of white British ancestry and of females, with possible underestimation of clonal diversity. The study found Spike-specific TCR breadth and depth rose after two AZD1222 doses. The study found vaccine-associated CD4 TCRs spanning spike, dominant at 160-218 and 743-854.

The material was peripheral blood, obtained 28 days after the second AZD1222 dose. The chain has TRBV11-2 and TRBJ2-5, with D unresolved. This clonotype originated in an adult who received the AZD1222 COVID-19 vaccine. In DNA, the CDR3 is TGTGCCAGCAGCTTAGGGGTCCGAGAGACCCAGTACTTC. Translating it yields CASSLGVRETQYF.